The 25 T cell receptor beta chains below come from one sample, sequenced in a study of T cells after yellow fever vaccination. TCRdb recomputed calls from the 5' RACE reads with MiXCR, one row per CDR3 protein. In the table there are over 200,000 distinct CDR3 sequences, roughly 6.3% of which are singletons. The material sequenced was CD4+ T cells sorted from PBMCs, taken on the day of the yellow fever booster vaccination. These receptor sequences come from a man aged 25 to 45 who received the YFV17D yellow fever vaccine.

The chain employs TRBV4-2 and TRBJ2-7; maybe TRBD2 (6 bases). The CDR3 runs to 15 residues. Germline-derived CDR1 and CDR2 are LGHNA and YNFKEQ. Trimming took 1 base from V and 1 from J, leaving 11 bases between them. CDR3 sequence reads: CASSQVTSRSYEQYF. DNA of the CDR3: TGTGCCAGCAGCCAAGTAACTAGCCGATCCTACGAGCAGTACTTC.

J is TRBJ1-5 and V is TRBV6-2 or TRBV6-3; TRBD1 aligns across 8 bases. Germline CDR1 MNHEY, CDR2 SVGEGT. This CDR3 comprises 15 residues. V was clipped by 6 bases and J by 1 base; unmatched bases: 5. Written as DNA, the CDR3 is TGTGCCAGCAGAAGACCAGGGGGCAGCAATCAGCCCCAGCATTTT. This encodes CASRRPGGSNQPQHF.

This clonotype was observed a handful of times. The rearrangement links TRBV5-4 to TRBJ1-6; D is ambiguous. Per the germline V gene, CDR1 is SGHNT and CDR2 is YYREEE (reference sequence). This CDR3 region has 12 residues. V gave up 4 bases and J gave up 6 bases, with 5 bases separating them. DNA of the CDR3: TGTGCCAGCAGCCAGAGTAATTCACCCCTCCACTTT. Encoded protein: CASSQSNSPLHF. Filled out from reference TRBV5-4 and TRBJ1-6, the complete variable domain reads ETGVTQSPTHLIKTRGQQVTLRCSSQSGHNTVSWYQQALGQGPQFIFQYYREEENGRGNFPPRFSGLQFPNYSSELNVNALELDDSALYLCASSQSNSPLHFGNGTRLTVT.

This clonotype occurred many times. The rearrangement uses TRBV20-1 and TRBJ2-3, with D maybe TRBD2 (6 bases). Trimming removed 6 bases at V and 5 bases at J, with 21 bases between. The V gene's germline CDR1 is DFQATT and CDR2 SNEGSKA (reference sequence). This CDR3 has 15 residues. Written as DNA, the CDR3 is TGCAGTGCCCCCGTCGGGAGTGGTGTTTTAGATACGCAGTATTTT. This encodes CSAPVGSGVLDTQYF.

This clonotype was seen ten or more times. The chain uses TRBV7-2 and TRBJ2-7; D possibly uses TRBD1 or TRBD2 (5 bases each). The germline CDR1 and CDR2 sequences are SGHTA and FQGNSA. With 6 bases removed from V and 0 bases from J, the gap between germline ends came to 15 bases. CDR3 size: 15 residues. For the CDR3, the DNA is TGTGCCAGCAGACTCAGCCGGGACCCCTCCTACGAGCAGTACTTC. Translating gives CASRLSRDPSYEQYF.

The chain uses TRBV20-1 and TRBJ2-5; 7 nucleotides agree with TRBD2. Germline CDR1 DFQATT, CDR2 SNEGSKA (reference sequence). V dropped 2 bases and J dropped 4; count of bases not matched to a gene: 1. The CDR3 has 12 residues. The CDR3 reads CSARSGVETQYF. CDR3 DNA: TGCAGTGCTAGAAGCGGGGTAGAGACCCAGTACTTC.

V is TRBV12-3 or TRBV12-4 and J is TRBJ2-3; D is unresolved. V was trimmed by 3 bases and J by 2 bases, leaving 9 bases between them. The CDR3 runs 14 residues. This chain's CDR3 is CASSFELITDTQYF. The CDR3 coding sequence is TGTGCCAGCAGTTTCGAGCTGATCACAGATACGCAGTATTTT.

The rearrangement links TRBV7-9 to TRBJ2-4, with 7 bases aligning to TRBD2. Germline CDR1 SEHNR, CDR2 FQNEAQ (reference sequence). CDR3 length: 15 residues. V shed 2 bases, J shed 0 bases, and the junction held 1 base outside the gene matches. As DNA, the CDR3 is TGTGCCAGCAGCTTACCTAGCGGAGCCAAAAACATTCAGTACTTC. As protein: CASSLPSGAKNIQYF.

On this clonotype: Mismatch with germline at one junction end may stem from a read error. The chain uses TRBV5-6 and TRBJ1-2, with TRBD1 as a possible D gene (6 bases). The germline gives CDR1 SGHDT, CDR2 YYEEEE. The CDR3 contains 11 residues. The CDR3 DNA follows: TGTGCCAGCAGCCGAGACTCGGGACACGCCTTC. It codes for CASSRDSGHAF.

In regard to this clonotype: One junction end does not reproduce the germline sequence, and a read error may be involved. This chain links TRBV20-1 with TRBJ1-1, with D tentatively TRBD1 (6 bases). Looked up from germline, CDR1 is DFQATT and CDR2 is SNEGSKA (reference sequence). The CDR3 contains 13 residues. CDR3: CSAPDRLNTEDFF. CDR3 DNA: TGCAGTGCCCCGGACAGACTAAACACTGAAGATTTCTTT.

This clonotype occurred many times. The CDR3 DNA is TGTGCCAGCAGGCCCAACAGGGGGCGCGGTCCTTACGAGCAGTACTTC. It yields the protein CASRPNRGRGPYEQYF. V is TRBV28 and J is TRBJ2-7; TRBD1 agrees at 9 bases. Germline V gives CDR1 MDHEN, CDR2 SYDVKM. J gave up 4 bases and V 6 bases, and 13 bases lay outside the gene matches. The CDR3 is made up of 16 amino acids.

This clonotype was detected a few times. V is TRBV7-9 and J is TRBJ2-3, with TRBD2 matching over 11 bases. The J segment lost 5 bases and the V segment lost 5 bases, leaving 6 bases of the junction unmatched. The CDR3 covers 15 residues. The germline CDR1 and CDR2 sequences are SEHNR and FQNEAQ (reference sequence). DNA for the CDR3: TGTGCCAGCAGCCAACTAGCGGGAGAGGGAGATACGCAGTATTTT. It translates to CASSQLAGEGDTQYF.

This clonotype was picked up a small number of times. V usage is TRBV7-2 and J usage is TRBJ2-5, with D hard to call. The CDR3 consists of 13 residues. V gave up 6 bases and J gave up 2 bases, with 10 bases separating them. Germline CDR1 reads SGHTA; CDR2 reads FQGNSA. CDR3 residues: CASSYQEQETQYF. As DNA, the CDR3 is TGTGCCAGCAGTTACCAGGAGCAAGAGACCCAGTACTTC.

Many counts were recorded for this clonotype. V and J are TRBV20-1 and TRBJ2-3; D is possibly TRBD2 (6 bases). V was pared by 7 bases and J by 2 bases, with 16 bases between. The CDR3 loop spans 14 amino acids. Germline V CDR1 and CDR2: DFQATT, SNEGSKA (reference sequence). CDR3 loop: CSGISAGNTDTQYF. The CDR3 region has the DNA TGCAGTGGCATATCGGCGGGGAACACAGATACGCAGTATTTT.

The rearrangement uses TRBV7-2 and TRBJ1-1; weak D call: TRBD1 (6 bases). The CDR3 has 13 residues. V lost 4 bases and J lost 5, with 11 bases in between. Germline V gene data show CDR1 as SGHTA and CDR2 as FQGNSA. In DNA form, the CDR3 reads TGTGCCAGCAGCTCGGGGGCAAGTACTGAAGCTTTCTTT. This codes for CASSSGASTEAFF.

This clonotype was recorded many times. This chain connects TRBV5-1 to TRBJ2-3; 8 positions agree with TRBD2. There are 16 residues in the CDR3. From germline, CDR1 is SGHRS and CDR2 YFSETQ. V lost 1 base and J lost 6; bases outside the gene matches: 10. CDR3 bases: TGCGCCAGCAGCTTGACTCGGGCGGGAGGAGTGGATACGCAGTATTTT. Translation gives CASSLTRAGGVDTQYF.

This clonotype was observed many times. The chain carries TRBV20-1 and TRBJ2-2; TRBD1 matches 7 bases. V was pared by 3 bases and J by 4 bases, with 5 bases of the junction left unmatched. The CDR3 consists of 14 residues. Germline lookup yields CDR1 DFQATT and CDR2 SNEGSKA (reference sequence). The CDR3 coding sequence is TGCAGTGCTAGCCGGACAGGCTTCACCGGGGAGCTGTTTTTT. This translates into CSASRTGFTGELFF.

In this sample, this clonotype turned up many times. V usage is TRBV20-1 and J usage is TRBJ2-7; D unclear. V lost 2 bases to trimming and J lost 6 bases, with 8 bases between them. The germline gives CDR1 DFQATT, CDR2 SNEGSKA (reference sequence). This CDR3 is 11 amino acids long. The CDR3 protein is CSARLASEQYF. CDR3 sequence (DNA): TGCAGTGCTAGACTGGCTAGCGAGCAGTACTTC.

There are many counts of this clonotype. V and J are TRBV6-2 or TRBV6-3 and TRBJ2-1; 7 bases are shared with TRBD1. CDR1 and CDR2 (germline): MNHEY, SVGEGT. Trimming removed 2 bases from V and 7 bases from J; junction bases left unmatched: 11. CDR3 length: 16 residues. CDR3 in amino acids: CASSYPPGQRGNEQFF. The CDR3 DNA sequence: TGTGCCAGCAGTTACCCTCCGGGACAGCGAGGTAATGAGCAGTTCTTC.

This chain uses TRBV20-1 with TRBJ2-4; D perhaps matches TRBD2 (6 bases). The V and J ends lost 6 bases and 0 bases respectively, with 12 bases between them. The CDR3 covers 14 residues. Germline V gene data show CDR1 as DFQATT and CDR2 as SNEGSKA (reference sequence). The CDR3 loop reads CSARDFLAKNIQYF. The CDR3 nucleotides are TGCAGTGCCAGGGACTTTCTAGCCAAAAACATTCAGTACTTC.

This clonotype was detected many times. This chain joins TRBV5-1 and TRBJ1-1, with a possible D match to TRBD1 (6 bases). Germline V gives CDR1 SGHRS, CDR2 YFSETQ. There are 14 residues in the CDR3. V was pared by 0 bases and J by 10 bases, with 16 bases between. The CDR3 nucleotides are TGCGCCAGCAGCTTGGAGAATGGAGTACAGGGAGCTTTCTTT. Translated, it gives CASSLENGVQGAFF.

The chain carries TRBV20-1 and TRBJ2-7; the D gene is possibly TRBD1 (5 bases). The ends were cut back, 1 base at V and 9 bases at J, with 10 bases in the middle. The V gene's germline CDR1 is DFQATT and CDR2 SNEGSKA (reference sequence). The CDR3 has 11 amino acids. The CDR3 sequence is CSARAFGAQYF. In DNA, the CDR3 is TGCAGTGCTAGAGCCTTTGGGGCGCAGTACTTC.

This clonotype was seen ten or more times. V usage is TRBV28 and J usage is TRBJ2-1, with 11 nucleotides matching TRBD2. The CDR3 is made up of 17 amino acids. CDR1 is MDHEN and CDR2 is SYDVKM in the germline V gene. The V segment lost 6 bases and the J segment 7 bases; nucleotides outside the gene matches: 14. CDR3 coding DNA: TGTGCCAGCAGACTAGCGGGAGAGGGTGGTTGGATAAATGAGCAGTTCTTC. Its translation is CASRLAGEGGWINEQFF.

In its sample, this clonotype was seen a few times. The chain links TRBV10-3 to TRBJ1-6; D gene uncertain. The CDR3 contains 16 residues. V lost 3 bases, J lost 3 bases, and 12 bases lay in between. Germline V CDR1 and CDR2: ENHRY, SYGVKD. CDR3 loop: CAISDHRSLYNSPLHF. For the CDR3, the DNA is TGTGCCATCAGTGATCACCGGAGCCTCTATAATTCACCCCTCCACTTT.

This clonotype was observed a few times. The CDR3 coding sequence is TGTGCCAGCAGCCTGACAGGGGTAACAGATACGCAGTATTTT. The encoded protein is CASSLTGVTDTQYF. This rearrangement joins TRBV7-3 to TRBJ2-3; the match to TRBD1 covers 8 bases. The ends lost 5 bases at V and 3 bases at J; junction bases unmatched: 4. There are 14 residues in the CDR3. Germline values: CDR1 SGHTA, CDR2 FQGTGA.